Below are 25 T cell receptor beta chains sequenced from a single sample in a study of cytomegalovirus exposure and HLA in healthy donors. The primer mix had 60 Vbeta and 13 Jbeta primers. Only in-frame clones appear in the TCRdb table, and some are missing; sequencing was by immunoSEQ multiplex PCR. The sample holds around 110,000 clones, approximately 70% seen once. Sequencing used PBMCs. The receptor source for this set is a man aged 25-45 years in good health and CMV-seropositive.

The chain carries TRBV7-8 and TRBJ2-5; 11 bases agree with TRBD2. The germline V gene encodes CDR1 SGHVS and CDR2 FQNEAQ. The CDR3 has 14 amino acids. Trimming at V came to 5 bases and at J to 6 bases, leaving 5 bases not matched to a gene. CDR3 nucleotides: TGTGCCAGCAGCCCCACTAGCGGGAGTAAGACCCAGTACTTC. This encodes CASSPTSGSKTQYF.

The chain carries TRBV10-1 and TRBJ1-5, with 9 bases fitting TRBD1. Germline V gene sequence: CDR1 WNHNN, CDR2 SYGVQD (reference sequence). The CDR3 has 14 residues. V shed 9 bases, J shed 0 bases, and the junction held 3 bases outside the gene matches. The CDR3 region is CARRTGDSNQPQHF. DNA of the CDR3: TGCGCCAGGAGGACAGGGGATAGCAATCAGCCCCAGCATTTT.

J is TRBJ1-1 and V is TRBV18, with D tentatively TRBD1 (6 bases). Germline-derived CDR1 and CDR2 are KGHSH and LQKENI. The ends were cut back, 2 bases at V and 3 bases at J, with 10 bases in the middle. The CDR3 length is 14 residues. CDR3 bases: TGTGCCAGCTCACCAGACAGGCTGTACACTGAAGCTTTCTTT. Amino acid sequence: CASSPDRLYTEAFF.

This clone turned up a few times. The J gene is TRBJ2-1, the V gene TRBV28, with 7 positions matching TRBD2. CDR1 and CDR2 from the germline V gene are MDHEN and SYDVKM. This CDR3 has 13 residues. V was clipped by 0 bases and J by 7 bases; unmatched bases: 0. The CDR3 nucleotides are TGTGCCAGCAGTTTATGGGGGGGGAATGAGCAGTTCTTC. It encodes CASSLWGGNEQFF.

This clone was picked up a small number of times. This chain's CDR3 is CASSPTGDTQYF. CDR3 DNA sequence: TGTGCCAGCAGCCCAACCGGAGATACGCAGTATTTT. The rearrangement joins TRBV11-2 to TRBJ2-3; the D is unclear. The germline gives CDR1 SGHAT, CDR2 FQNNGV. The V end lost 5 bases, the J end lost 5 bases, and 8 bases lay between the germline ends. This CDR3 is 12 amino acids long.

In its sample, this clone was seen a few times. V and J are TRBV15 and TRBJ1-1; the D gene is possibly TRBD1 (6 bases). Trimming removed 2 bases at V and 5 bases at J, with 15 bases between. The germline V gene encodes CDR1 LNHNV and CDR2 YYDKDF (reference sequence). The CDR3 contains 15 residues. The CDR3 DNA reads TGTGCCACCAGCAGACCTTCAGGACAGTGGACTGAAGCTTTCTTT. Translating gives CATSRPSGQWTEAFF.

The CDR3 here is CASRMGGTIEAFF. The DNA for the CDR3 is TGTGCCAGCCGGATGGGAGGGACCATTGAAGCTTTCTTT. The genes are TRBV27 and TRBJ1-1; TRBD1 might be the D (5 bases). There are 13 residues in the CDR3. Trimming left V 8 bases short and J 7 bases short, with 17 bases between. In germline, CDR1 is MNHEY, CDR2 SMNVEV (reference sequence).

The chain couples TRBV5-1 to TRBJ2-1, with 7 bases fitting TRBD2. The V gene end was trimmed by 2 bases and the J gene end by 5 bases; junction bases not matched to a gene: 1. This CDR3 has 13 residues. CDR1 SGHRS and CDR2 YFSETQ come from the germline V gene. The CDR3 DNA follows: TGCGCCAGCAGCTTCGGGACTAACAATGAGCAGTTCTTC. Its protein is CASSFGTNNEQFF.

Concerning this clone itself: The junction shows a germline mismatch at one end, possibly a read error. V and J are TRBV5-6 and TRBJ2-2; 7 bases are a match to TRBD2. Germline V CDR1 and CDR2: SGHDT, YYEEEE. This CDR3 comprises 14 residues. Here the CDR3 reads CASRLLANAGELFF. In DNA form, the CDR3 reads TGTGCCAGCAGGCTACTAGCGAACGCCGGGGAGCTGTTTTTT.

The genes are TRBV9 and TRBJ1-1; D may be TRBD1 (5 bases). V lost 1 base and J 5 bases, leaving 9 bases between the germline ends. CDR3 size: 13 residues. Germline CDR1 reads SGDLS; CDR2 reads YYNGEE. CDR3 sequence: CASSVRKGTEAFF. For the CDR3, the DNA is TGTGCCAGCAGCGTAAGAAAGGGGACTGAAGCTTTCTTT.

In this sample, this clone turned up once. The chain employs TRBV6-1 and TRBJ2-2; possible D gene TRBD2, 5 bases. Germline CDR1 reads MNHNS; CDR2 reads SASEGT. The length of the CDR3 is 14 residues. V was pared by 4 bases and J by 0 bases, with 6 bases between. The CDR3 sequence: CASSGLTNTGELFF. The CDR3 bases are TGTGCCAGCAGTGGACTAACGAACACCGGGGAGCTGTTTTTT.

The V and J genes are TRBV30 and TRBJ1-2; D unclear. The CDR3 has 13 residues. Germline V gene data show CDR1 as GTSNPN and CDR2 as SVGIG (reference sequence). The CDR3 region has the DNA TGTGCTACCCGCGGCACCAGTTTCGAAGGCTACACCTTC. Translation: CATRGTSFEGYTF.

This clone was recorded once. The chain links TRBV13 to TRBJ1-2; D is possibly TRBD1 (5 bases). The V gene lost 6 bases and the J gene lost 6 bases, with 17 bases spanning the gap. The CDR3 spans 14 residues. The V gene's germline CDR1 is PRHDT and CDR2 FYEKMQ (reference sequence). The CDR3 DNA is TGTGCCAGCAGTACGCGGGGGGGTATTGATGGCTACACCTTC. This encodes CASSTRGGIDGYTF.

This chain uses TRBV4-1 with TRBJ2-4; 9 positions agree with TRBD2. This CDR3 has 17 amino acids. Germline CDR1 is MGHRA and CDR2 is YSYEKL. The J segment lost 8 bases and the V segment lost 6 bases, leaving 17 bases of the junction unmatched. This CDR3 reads CASSPVVGGRARDIQYF. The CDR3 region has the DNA TGCGCCAGCAGTCCCGTTGTTGGCGGGAGGGCCCGGGACATTCAGTACTTC.

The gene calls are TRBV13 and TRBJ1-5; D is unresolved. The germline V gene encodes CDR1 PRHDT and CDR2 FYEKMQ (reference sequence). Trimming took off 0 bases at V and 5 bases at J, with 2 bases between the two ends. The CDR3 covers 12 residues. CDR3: CASSLGDQPQHF. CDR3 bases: TGTGCCAGCAGCTTAGGCGATCAGCCCCAGCATTTT.

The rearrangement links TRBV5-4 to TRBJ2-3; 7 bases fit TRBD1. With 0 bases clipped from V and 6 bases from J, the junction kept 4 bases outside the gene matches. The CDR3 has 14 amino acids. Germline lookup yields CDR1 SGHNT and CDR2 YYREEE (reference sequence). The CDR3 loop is CASSLDDRADTQYF. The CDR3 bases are TGTGCCAGCAGCTTGGATGACAGGGCTGATACGCAGTATTTT.

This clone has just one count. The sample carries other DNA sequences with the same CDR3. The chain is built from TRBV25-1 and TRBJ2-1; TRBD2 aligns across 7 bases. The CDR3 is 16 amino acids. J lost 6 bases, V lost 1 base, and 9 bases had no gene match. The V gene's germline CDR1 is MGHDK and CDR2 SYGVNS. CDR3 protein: CASSESRAGWVNEQFF. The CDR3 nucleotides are TGTGCCAGCAGTGAATCAAGAGCGGGATGGGTCAATGAGCAGTTCTTC.

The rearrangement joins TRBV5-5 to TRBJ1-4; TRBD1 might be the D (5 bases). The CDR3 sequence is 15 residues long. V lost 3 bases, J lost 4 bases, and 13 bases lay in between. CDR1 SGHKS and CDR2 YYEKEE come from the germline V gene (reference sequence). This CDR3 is CASSSLTESNEKLFF. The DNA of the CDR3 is TGTGCCAGCAGCTCCTTGACAGAAAGTAATGAAAAACTGTTTTTT.

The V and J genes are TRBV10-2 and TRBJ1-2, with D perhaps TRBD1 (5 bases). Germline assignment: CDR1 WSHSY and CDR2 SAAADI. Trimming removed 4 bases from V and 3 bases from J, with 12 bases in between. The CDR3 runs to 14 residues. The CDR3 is CASSVYAGDYGYTF. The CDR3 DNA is TGCGCCAGCAGTGTTTACGCGGGGGACTATGGCTACACCTTC.

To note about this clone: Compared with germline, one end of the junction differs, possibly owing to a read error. CDR3 bases: TGTGCCGGCAGCACCCGGGACTTCCAAGAGACCCAGTACTTC. Protein sequence: CAGSTRDFQETQYF. The gene calls are TRBV28 and TRBJ2-5, with D possibly matching TRBD2 (6 bases). The CDR3 runs 14 residues. Germline CDR1 MDHEN, CDR2 SYDVKM.

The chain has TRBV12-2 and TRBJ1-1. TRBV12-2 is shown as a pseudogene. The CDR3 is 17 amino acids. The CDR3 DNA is TGTGCAAGTCGCTTATATGGCAGTCCGAGGTTGGACACTGAAGCTTTCTTT. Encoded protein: CASRLYGSPRLDTEAFF.

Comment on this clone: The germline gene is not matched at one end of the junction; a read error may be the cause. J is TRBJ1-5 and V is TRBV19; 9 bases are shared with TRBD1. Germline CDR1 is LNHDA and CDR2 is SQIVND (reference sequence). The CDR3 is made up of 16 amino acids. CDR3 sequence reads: CASNSPGQGINEPQHF. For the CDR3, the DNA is TGTGCCAGTAACTCTCCGGGACAGGGAATCAATGAGCCCCAGCATTTT.

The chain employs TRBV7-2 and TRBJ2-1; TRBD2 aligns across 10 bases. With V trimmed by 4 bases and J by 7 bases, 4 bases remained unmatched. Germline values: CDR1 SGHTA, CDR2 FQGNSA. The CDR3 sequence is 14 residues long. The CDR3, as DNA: TGTGCCAGCAGCTCCGGGACTAGCGTTAATGAGCAGTTCTTC. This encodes CASSSGTSVNEQFF.

The CDR3 protein is CASSPSGTRNEKLFF. In DNA, the CDR3 is TGCGCCAGCAGCCCTTCGGGTACGCGCAATGAAAAACTGTTTTTT. The V and J genes are TRBV5-1 and TRBJ1-4; D gene uncertain. V lost 4 bases and J 5 bases, leaving 15 bases between the germline ends. The germline V gene has CDR1 SGHRS and CDR2 YFSETQ. There are 15 residues in the CDR3.

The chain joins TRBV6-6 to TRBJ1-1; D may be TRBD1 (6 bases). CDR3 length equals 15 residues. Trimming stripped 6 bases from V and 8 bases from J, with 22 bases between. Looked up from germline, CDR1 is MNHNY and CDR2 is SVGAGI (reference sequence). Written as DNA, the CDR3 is TGTGCCAGCAGCCCTCCCGGACAGACGGGCAGGGAAGCTTTCTTT. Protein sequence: CASSPPGQTGREAFF.